This paragraph reports one T cell receptor (beta chain). Authors' analysis steps: Amplified reference gene primers provided the basis for estimating nucleated cell counts. Sequencing used immunoSEQ multiplex PCR; TCRdb keeps in-frame clones, though not all of them. V and J calls and clone size are those listed in that table; D and trimming were worked out from the DNA. Of 50,000 to 65,000 clones detected, under 85% appear once; the ten largest clones hold over 5%. The data derive from a study of blood T cell repertoires in COVID-19. Study at large: Whether acute or convalescent, the COVID-19 samples came from the United States, Italy and Spain. PBMCs, B-cell-depleted T cells, or T cells provided the cDNA or gDNA that made up the material.

Trimming cost V 0 bases and J 4 bases, with 16 bases left between them. Germline assignment: CDR1 LNHNV and CDR2 YYDKDF (reference sequence). The CDR3 is made up of 17 amino acids. V usage is TRBV15 and J usage is TRBJ1-5, with a weak D call TRBD1 (6 bases). Sequencing used peripheral blood. This receptor was taken from a woman aged 45-65 years with active or convalescent COVID-19. This chain's CDR3 is CATSRDKGGERNQPQHF. In DNA, the CDR3 is TGTGCCACCAGCAGAGATAAAGGGGGGGAACGGAATCAGCCCCAGCATTTT.